The rows below give T cell receptor beta chains drawn from one sample of a study of blood T cell repertoires in COVID-19. Generated by immunoSEQ multiplex PCR, the TCRdb table keeps only in-frame clones and is missing some. The data contain roughly 190,000 clones, more than 65% of them singletons. What was sequenced was peripheral blood. The receptors were sampled from a human donor with acute or convalescent COVID-19. The donor label of this sample is uncertain. The CDR3 runs from the conserved cysteine through the conserved F or W.

v_call cdr3_aa
TRBV11-2 CASSLTTGGYETQYF
TRBV2 CASSPEGGYTF
TRBV6-5 CASSYSWGRSSYGYTF
TRBV13 CASSGGLAATSYEQYF
TRBV5-1 CASGGAGANVLTF
TRBV7-3 CASSSSLGGTEAFF
TRBV29-1 CPPQGPYNSPLHF
TRBV5-1 CASSSLGTSGKTDTQYF
TRBV19 CASSIKENYGYTF
TRBV6-1 CASLQGERNTIYF
TRBV6-1 CASSALEAGGTDTQYF
TRBV5-4 CASSVGQDGNTIYF
TRBV7-9 CASSSFPDMSEKLFF
TRBV27 CASRSRGRYEQYF
TRBV9 CASSVDQGNYGEQYF
TRBV7-3 CASSLTAGGPPGNTIYF
TRBV5-5 CASSLQGQADYGYTF
TRBV5-4 CASSANRGGYNEQFF
TRBV3-1/TRBV3-2 CASSQPHGQGSGNTIYF
TRBV3-1/TRBV3-2 CASSQESPWTSGTYEQYF
TRBV5-1 CASSYAGGGFGDTQYF
TRBV29-1 CSVARSPDTGELFF
TRBV3-1/TRBV3-2 CASSQDRGEQYF
TRBV5-1 CASSLAISGGGNEQFF
TRBV11-3 CASSLFSGEGNEQFF
TRBV5-1 CASSLEASGVQETQYF
TRBV5-5 CASSYTGLASSYNEQFF
TRBV6-6 CASTMGHELTRNEQFF
TRBV6-5 CASSYKASGGGEQYF
TRBV2 CAITRPGSRGGGTEAFF
TRBV11-2 CASTLPADTQYF
TRBV9 CASSVMTSPNTEAFF
TRBV18 CASSPGTGGEEYF
TRBV6-5 CASSYTQGGYGYTF
TRBV7-2 CASSLVGQGLTEAFF
TRBV5-8 CASSPRWVATEREPQHF
TRBV3-1/TRBV3-2 CASSPGTFSYEQYF
TRBV19 CASSMSNTEAFF
TRBV5-4 CASSLGGTDSNQPQHF
TRBV5-1 CASSSGLVLETQYF
TRBV18 CASSPPSQPYEQYF
TRBV30 CACWQGFWTEAFF
TRBV12-3/TRBV12-4 CASRGRGRETQYF
TRBV14 CASSQGSGRYEQYF
TRBV3-1/TRBV3-2 CASSWTANNEQFF
TRBV7-5 CVRSEETGYSNQPQHF
TRBV5-4 CASSQEPGGSTDTQYF
TRBV5-8 CASSAREGLGNQPQHF
TRBV7-8 CASSLWAGLGNTIYF
TRBV19 CASSISSVREQYF
TRBV9 CASSADRGRKFF
TRBV6-6 CASSPRGALNGNQPQHF
TRBV2 CASSDQTWGVGYTF
TRBV7-8 CASSPLATRYQPQHF
TRBV5-1 CASSLRQVGGLGTEAFF
TRBV14 CASSPAGVPYGYTF
TRBV19 CASSITGVDTEAFF
TRBV2 CASTDKGPNQPQHF
TRBV5-1 CASSLGPSPSTDTQYF
TRBV9 CASSVQILTGPRSSYNEQFF